Below, one TCR beta chain is given with its context. This table comes from immunoSEQ multiplex PCR, and its TCRdb copy is limited to in-frame clones, with some not included. The data contain roughly 61,000 clones, roughly two thirds of them singletons. Which cohort a participant joined came from the clinical history participants gave. A COVID-19 case was met by exposed participants within 2 weeks before study entry. The CDR3 has 13 residues. The ends were cut back, 5 bases at V and 7 bases at J, with 17 bases in the middle. Germline V gene lookup returns CDR1 GTSNPN and CDR2 SVGIG (reference sequence). This sample was included in a study of blood T cell repertoires in COVID-19. Study context: The cDNA or gDNA used as material had been derived from T cells, B-cell-depleted T cells, or PBMCs.

V and J are TRBV30 and TRBJ2-5; weak D call: TRBD2 (5 bases). The sequence derives from a woman aged 55-70 years who had been exposed to COVID-19. The sequencing input was PBMCs or T cells enriched from blood (not recorded which). CDR3: CAWSREGRGTQYF. In nucleotides, the CDR3 is TGTGCCTGGTCTAGAGAAGGCCGGGGGACCCAGTACTTC.